The 9 T cell receptor beta chains given below trace back to one sample, sequenced in a study of T cell responses to AZD1222 COVID-19 vaccine. Data came from immunoSEQ multiplex PCR; TCRdb stores just in-frame clones and leaves some out. In the table there are roughly 130,000 clones, 85% to 95% of which are singletons. The sequences come from peripheral blood, collected on day 0 of AZD1222 vaccination. The source of these receptors is an adult in good health.

The chain recombines TRBV28 with TRBJ1-5; D unresolved. The CDR3 consists of 13 residues. V was shortened by 9 bases and J by 3 bases, with 12 bases between the two germline ends. Germline V CDR1 and CDR2: MDHEN, SYDVKM. The CDR3 is CASSREYNQPQHF. The CDR3 region has the DNA TGTGCCAGTAGTAGGGAGTACAATCAGCCCCAGCATTTT.

The chain combines TRBV21-1 with TRBJ2-3. TRBV21-1 is a known pseudogene. CDR3 length: 19 amino acids. The CDR3 protein is CASEFVAAQGRGGTDTQYF. CDR3 coding DNA: TGTGCCAGCGAATTCGTGGCAGCGCAAGGACGTGGGGGCACAGATACGCAGTATTTT.

The chain couples TRBV7-6 to TRBJ2-1; D perhaps matches TRBD2 (6 bases). V shed 2 bases and J shed 5 bases, with 13 bases lying between them. CDR3 length: 15 residues. CDR1 and CDR2 (germline): SGHVS, FNYEAQ. The CDR3 DNA follows: TGTGCCAGCAGCTTAATGGGGGGTACAAACAATGAGCAGTTCTTC. It codes for CASSLMGGTNNEQFF.

The CDR3 bases are TGTGCCAGCAGAGTGACCCAGGGCGATGCAACTAATGAAAAACTGTTTTTT. It encodes CASRVTQGDATNEKLFF. J is TRBJ1-4 and V is TRBV28, with D maybe TRBD1 (5 bases). CDR3 length equals 17 residues. The V end was cut by 6 bases, the J end by 0 bases, with 17 bases between. Germline CDR1 is MDHEN and CDR2 is SYDVKM. The full variable domain, its missing parts supplied by reference TRBV28 and TRBJ1-4, is DVKVTQSSRYLVKRTGEKVFLECVQDMDHENMFWYRQDPGLGLRLIYFSYDVKMKEKGDIPEGYSVSREKKERFSLILESASTNQTSMYLCASRVTQGDATNEKLFFGSGTQLSVL.

The chain carries TRBV5-1 and TRBJ2-7; no clear D. Germline CDR1 is SGHRS and CDR2 is YFSETQ. The CDR3 is made up of 13 amino acids. The V and J ends lost 0 bases and 6 bases respectively, with 10 bases between them. The CDR3 here is CASSLDRSSEQYF. CDR3 in DNA: TGCGCCAGCAGCTTGGACAGAAGCTCCGAGCAGTACTTC.

This clone appeared once. This sequence joins TRBV18 and TRBJ2-4, with a weak D call TRBD2 (6 bases). V shed 2 bases and J shed 6 bases, with 20 bases lying between them. Germline V gives CDR1 KGHSH, CDR2 LQKENI. CDR3 length: 17 amino acids. CDR3 sequence: CASSPGGSGGGLNIQYF. The CDR3 DNA reads TGTGCCAGCTCACCAGGAGGGTCTGGTGGGGGACTAAACATTCAGTACTTC.

The chain links TRBV19 to TRBJ1-1; D is possibly TRBD1 (6 bases). Germline V gives CDR1 LNHDA, CDR2 SQIVND (reference sequence). This CDR3 comprises 13 residues. V was pared by 5 bases and J by 7 bases, with 14 bases between. For the CDR3, the DNA is TGTGCCAGTAGTCAACAGGGTGGCGGTGAAGCTTTCTTT. Translated, it gives CASSQQGGGEAFF.

The chain joins TRBV11-2 to TRBJ1-2, with D possibly matching TRBD1 (6 bases). Germline V gene data show CDR1 as SGHAT and CDR2 as FQNNGV. The CDR3 sequence is 16 residues long. Trimming took off 5 bases at V and 3 bases at J, with 19 bases between the two ends. The CDR3 protein is CASSGYGGPKDYGYTF. The CDR3 DNA reads as TGTGCCAGCAGCGGATACGGGGGCCCCAAGGACTATGGCTACACCTTC.

This clone is a singleton in its sample. This chain uses TRBV27 with TRBJ2-7; D possibly uses TRBD1 or TRBD2 (5 bases each). Germline loops: CDR1 MNHEY, CDR2 SMNVEV (reference sequence). The length of the CDR3 is 13 residues. V was trimmed by 5 bases and J by 5 bases, leaving 13 bases between them. The CDR3 nucleotides read TGTGCCAGCAGTCCGGTTTCGGGACACGAGCAGTACTTC. This codes for CASSPVSGHEQYF.